Listed below are T cell receptor beta chains from one sample, sequenced in a study of blood T cells in healthy people across ages. TCRdb re-called the 5' RACE reads through MiXCR, storing one row per CDR3 protein. The sample consists of about 1,400,000 distinct CDR3 sequences, around 39% of them appearing once. The material sequenced was blood. The receptors were sampled from a woman younger than 35 in good health. CDR3s include the opening cysteine and the closing phenylalanine or tryptophan. D genes are given only for firm matches. Not every row has a clone size; where given, it reads once, few, many or a size class.

v_gene	j_gene	abundance	d_gene	CDR3nt	CDR3aa
TRBV6-1	TRBJ2-7	many	.	TGTGCCAGCAGTGAAGGAGAGGAATCTCCCTACGAGCAGTACTTC	CASSEGEESPYEQYF
TRBV20-1	TRBJ2-5	few	TRBD2	TGCAGTGCTATACTAGCGGCCTCTGCAGGGACCCAGTACTTC	CSAILAASAGTQYF
TRBV27	TRBJ2-1	.	TRBD2	TGTGCCAGCTTACGCCGACTAGCGGGAGGTAATGAGCAGTTCTTC	CASLRRLAGGNEQFF
TRBV14	TRBJ2-1	.	TRBD1	TGTGCCAGCAGCCAAGTCCGGGACAGGGCATATGAGCAGTTCTTC	CASSQVRDRAYEQFF
TRBV15	TRBJ1-4	.	.	TGTGCCACCAGCCTAAATGCCTTAGGGGAAAAACTGTTTTTT	CATSLNALGEKLFF
TRBV6-5	TRBJ1-1	many	.	TGTGCCAGCAGGAGGGGTTTGAACACTGAAGCTTTCTTT	CASRRGLNTEAFF
TRBV29-1	TRBJ2-7	.	TRBD2	TGCAGCGTTATGAGCGGGATTCCGAACGAGCAGTACTTC	CSVMSGIPNEQYF
TRBV27	TRBJ2-1	few	.	TGTGCCAGCAGCTTGCTCTCCGGGGGTAATGAGCAGTTCTTC	CASSLLSGGNEQFF
TRBV7-2	TRBJ2-3	.	.	TGTGTCAGCAGCCAATTTAACCCTTCGGCGCAGTATTTT	CVSSQFNPSAQYF
TRBV29-1	TRBJ2-2	.	.	TGCAGCGTTTCAACCGGGGGTTCTCGCACCGGGGAGCTGTTTTTT	CSVSTGGSRTGELFF
TRBV5-6	TRBJ2-7	.	TRBD1	TGTGCCAGCAGCTTTCGGCAGGGGGCAGACGAGCAGTACTTC	CASSFRQGADEQYF
TRBV4-1	TRBJ1-2	.	.	TGCGCCAGCAGCCAAGTCAGTGAGGAGGGCTGGGTTCGGGGCTACACCTTC	CASSQVSEEGWVRGYTF
TRBV7-2	TRBJ2-7	.	.	TGTGCCAGCAGCTTGGGTCCGTCCTCCGAGCAGTACTTC	CASSLGPSSEQYF
TRBV6-6	TRBJ1-1	.	.	TGTGCCAGCAGTAACACAGAGAACACTGAAGCTTTCTTT	CASSNTENTEAFF
TRBV9	TRBJ2-5	.	.	TGTGCCAGCAGCCGAACTGGGACAGGGGGTTTAGCGGGAGGGAGGGAGACCCAGTACTTC	CASSRTGTGGLAGGRETQYF
TRBV25-1	TRBJ1-1	few	.	TGTGCCAGCAGTGAAACGGGGGGCTACACTGAAGCTTTCTTT	CASSETGGYTEAFF
TRBV7-9	TRBJ1-6	few	.	TGTGCCAGCAGCTTAGGCACAGGTCTTGGATCACCCCTCCACTTT	CASSLGTGLGSPLHF
TRBV5-1	TRBJ2-5	many	TRBD1	TGCGCCAGCAGCTTTGGACAGGGACAAGAGACCCAGTACTTC	CASSFGQGQETQYF
TRBV20-1	TRBJ2-7	many	.	TGCAGTGCCAATCCCGGGACAAACTCCTACGAGCAGTACTTC	CSANPGTNSYEQYF
TRBV5-1	TRBJ2-5	once	.	TGCGCCAGCAGCTTGGCCCGGGTTGGCGATGAGCAGTACTTC	CASSLARVGDEQYF
TRBV7-9	TRBJ1-1	.	.	TGTGCCAGTCATGGGGGATTCACTGAAGCTTTCTTT	CASHGGFTEAFF
TRBV7-9	TRBJ2-1	.	TRBD2	TGTGCCAGCGGTCTATGGGCTAGCGGGAGCTCCTACAATGAGCAGTTCTTC	CASGLWASGSSYNEQFF
TRBV2	TRBJ2-3	.	.	TGTGCCAGCAGTGAAACGGATGATACGCAGTATTTT	CASSETDDTQYF
TRBV25-1	TRBJ2-1	few	TRBD1	TGTGCCAGCAGTGATTTTCGACAGGGAGACTCCTACAATGAGCAGTTCTTC	CASSDFRQGDSYNEQFF
TRBV5-6	TRBJ1-1	.	.	TGTGCCAGCAGGCTTTTCGGGAACACTGAAGCTTTCTTT	CASRLFGNTEAFF
TRBV5-5	TRBJ2-1	few	.	TGTGCCAGCAGCTTGAGCAGACTGGGCTACAATGAGCAGTTCTTC	CASSLSRLGYNEQFF
TRBV7-6	TRBJ2-7	few	.	TGTGCCAGCAGCTTACACGGGTTCTCCTACGAGCAGTACTTC	CASSLHGFSYEQYF
TRBV6-5	TRBJ2-7	.	.	TGTGCCAGCAGCCCAACCTTAACCCTTGGGAGGAACGAGCAGTACTTC	CASSPTLTLGRNEQYF
TRBV12-5	TRBJ2-1	.	TRBD1	TGTGCTAGTGGTTTGGGACAGGGGTTCTATGAGCAGTTCTTC	CASGLGQGFYEQFF
TRBV5-1	TRBJ1-6	.	.	TGCGCCAGCAGCTGGGGTGAGGGGAATTCACCCCTCCACTTT	CASSWGEGNSPLHF
TRBV20-1	TRBJ1-2	few	.	TGCAGTGCTGCACCTAACTATGGCTACACCTTC	CSAAPNYGYTF
TRBV2	TRBJ2-1	.	TRBD2	TGTGCCAGCCTCGGGGTAGCGGGGACCTCCTACAATGAGCAGTTCTTC	CASLGVAGTSYNEQFF
TRBV7-9	TRBJ1-5	few	.	TGTGCCAGCAGCTTAGTATTTCAGCCCCAGCATTTT	CASSLVFQPQHF
TRBV20-1	TRBJ1-2	.	.	TGCAGTGCTAGGGCCCAGGGAGAAGAGGATGGCTACACCTTC	CSARAQGEEDGYTF
TRBV15	TRBJ2-1	.	TRBD2	TGTGCCACCAGCACCATTACTAGCGGGAGCTACAATGAGCAGTTCTTC	CATSTITSGSYNEQFF
TRBV6-5	TRBJ2-7	few	TRBD1	TGTGCCAGCAGCTACAGGGGTGGAATCTACGAGCAGTACTTC	CASSYRGGIYEQYF
TRBV24-1	TRBJ2-1	.	TRBD2	TGTGCCACCAGTGATGCAAGCGGGGAAGAGCAGTTCTTC	CATSDASGEEQFF
TRBV20-1	TRBJ2-7	.	TRBD2	TGCAGTGCTCCAGGGTTAGCGGGAGGCCCGAGCTACGAGCAGTACTTC	CSAPGLAGGPSYEQYF
TRBV12-3/TRBV12-4	TRBJ2-1	many	TRBD2	TGTGCCAGCAGCCGGACTAGCGTGGATGAGCAGTTCTTC	CASSRTSVDEQFF
TRBV4-3	TRBJ2-5	.	TRBD1	TGCGCCAGCAGCCAAGTACAGGGGGCTGGCGGGACCCAGTACTTC	CASSQVQGAGGTQYF
TRBV6-5	TRBJ2-1	.	.	TGTGCCAGCAGTTACTCGATGACCGTGGGCAATGAGCAGTTCTTC	CASSYSMTVGNEQFF
TRBV4-1	TRBJ1-1	.	.	TGCGCCAGCAGCCAAGATCAGGGAGGGTGGAACACTGAAGCTTTCTTT	CASSQDQGGWNTEAFF
TRBV30	TRBJ1-2	.	.	TGTGCCTGGAGCTACCAACCGGAAGGCTACACCTTC	CAWSYQPEGYTF
TRBV2	TRBJ2-4	.	.	TGTGCCAGCAGGTATTGGGACAATTCTAATGAGCAGTACTTC	CASRYWDNSNEQYF
TRBV28	TRBJ1-1	few	.	TGTGCCAGCAGTCCCCTAGAAGGCGGAGGGTACACTGAAGCTTTCTTT	CASSPLEGGGYTEAFF
TRBV25-1	TRBJ2-1	.	TRBD2	TGTGCCAGCAGTGATCCCACTATAGCGGGAGGGCACAATGAGCAGTTCTTC	CASSDPTIAGGHNEQFF
TRBV5-1	TRBJ1-5	.	.	TGCGCCAGCAGCTTGGACAGGGCAACCAATCAGTCCCAGCATTTT	CASSLDRATNQSQHF
TRBV6-5	TRBJ2-1	few	.	TGTGCCAGCAGTTATAAGCAGAGCTCCTACAATGAGCAGTTCTTC	CASSYKQSSYNEQFF
TRBV20-1	TRBJ2-2	.	.	TGCAGTGCTCGCCGAAGGGAGTTGAACACCGGGGAGCTGTTTTTT	CSARRRELNTGELFF
TRBV20-1	TRBJ2-3	many	TRBD2	TGCAGTGCTGATCCCGGGGGGAGTGCAGATACGCAGTATTTT	CSADPGGSADTQYF
TRBV1	TRBJ1-2	.	.	TGCACCAGCAGCCAAGGGACAGCCTACGGCTACACCTTC	CTSSQGTAYGYTF
TRBV25-1	TRBJ2-3	few	.	TGTGCCAGCAGTGAAGGGACCCTGGCGCAGTATTTT	CASSEGTLAQYF